This T cell receptor (beta chain) comes out of a study of blood T cell repertoires in COVID-19. Study overall: Samples came from the United States, Italy and Spain, spanning acute and convalescent COVID-19. Sample material is recorded as cDNA or gDNA derived from T cells, B-cell-depleted T cells, or PBMCs.

As processed by the authors: Cell counts per sample came from amplifying reference gene primers. Generated by immunoSEQ multiplex PCR, the TCRdb table keeps only in-frame clones and is missing some. D and trimming come from the DNA, and the V and J calls and clone size come from that table. The sample lists 150,000 to 200,000 clones, 85% occurring once. This CDR3 spans 15 amino acids. V was cut by 0 bases and J by 2 bases, with 9 bases left in between. CDR1 is SGDLS and CDR2 is YYNGEE in the germline V gene. The rearrangement uses TRBV9 and TRBJ1-5; possible D gene TRBD1, 5 bases. The receptor was isolated from a human donor with acute or convalescent COVID-19. The donor label of this sample is uncertain. Sequences were obtained from peripheral blood. The CDR3 DNA reads as TGTGCCAGCAGCGTAGGATGGGGGGGCAATCAGCCCCAGCATTTT. Translated, it gives CASSVGWGGNQPQHF.